This TCR beta chain was sequenced during a study of blood T cells in healthy people across ages (dated by TCRdb to the mid-2010s). With regard to the full study: Template switching captured roughly one uniquely barcoded TCR beta cDNA molecule per two T cells in model experiments. To track age-related changes in TCR beta repertoire diversity, the study relied on deep sequencing normalized with unique cDNA molecular identifiers. Four age groups were formed from the donors: young (average 16 years), middle-aged (just under 40), aged (around 68) and long-lived (more than 75). Using the same blood draw, the study looked at two additional independent replicas of 1 million unique cDNA reads for two donors, one aged 18 to 30 and the other aged 80 or older.

Measured from the cysteine to the phenylalanine, the CDR3 is 17 residues long. The entry retains the CDR3 DNA only, 51 bases that are in frame from base 1. Reading the germline V gene gives CDR1 SQVTM and CDR2 ANQGSEA. V is cut back by 0 bases and J by 2 bases, with 5 bases in the junction unmatched. Library method: 5' RACE. For sequencing, an Illumina HiSeq 2500 was employed. A second about 7 to 12 cycle PCR used a sample-barcoded 5' primer and a J-beta primer mix. A template-switch 5' adaptor carrying 12 random nucleotides introduced a unique molecular identifier onto each TCR beta cDNA molecule. At least 2.5 million CDR3-containing paired-end reads were obtained from each sample. First-strand cDNA synthesis was performed from all RNA using the Mint cDNA synthesis kit, with priming by a TRBC-specific oligonucleotide. Following uracil-DNA glycosylase treatment, all cDNA underwent a first 18-cycle PCR with the universal primers M1SS and BC2_uni_R. The original methods were these. For normalization, 1 million high-quality reads, each with a distinct molecular identifier, were randomly selected from each sample. Instead of being binned into consensus sequences, reads with shared molecular identifiers were discarded. MiTCR, with a Q25 quality threshold and the strictest error-elimination algorithm, was used for CDR3 identification, clonotype clustering and error correction. A nonparametric unseen species model with Euler transformation was used to estimate a lower bound on total TCR beta diversity. TCRdb cleaned the public reads at Q25 with fastp, built clones with MiXCR and kept in-frame beta chains. A single entry per CDR3 protein holds the most common genes and DNA from its merged rows. The V and J calls and clone size come from TCRdb's table, not from the authors' own analysis. This sample is represented by 900,000 to 950,000 distinct CDR3 sequences; about 27% of them were singletons. The ten largest clones capture about 9.4% of the sample.

This clonotype was seen ten or more times. Its antigen specificity is not known. There are no base qualities to consult, and no much larger clone falls within one base. Donors were 39 systemically healthy Caucasian individuals from Russia aged roughly 6 to 95 years. Approximately 10 milliliters of peripheral blood were collected from each donor into EDTA-treated Vacutainer tubes. Ficoll-Paque density-gradient centrifugation was used to isolate PBMCs, with at least 6 million per sample. Trizol reagent was used to extract total RNA from PBMCs, with at least 5.5 micrograms per sample. Naive CD45RAhigh/CD27high T cell percentages were measured by flow cytometry on a PBMC aliquot from every donor. What the authors observed across the whole study: Estimates of total diversity based on one million sequenced T cells were regarded as lower bounds and as underestimates. Compared with the aged group, the long-lived group had more naive CD4+ T cells, fewer expanded clones and increased TCR diversity, a pattern suggesting age selection. Because donor CMV infection status was unknown, age-related changes in expanded clonotypes were potentially confounded. As age increased, observed TCR beta diversity per million T cells dropped in a roughly linear way, and a significant reduction was already evident by age approximately 40. A strong correlation was found between observed TCR beta diversity and the percentage of naive T cells measured by flow cytometry. Since profiling was done on bulk unsorted PBMCs, naive and antigen-experienced compartments could not be conclusively compared.

The same specimen was also included in a second study, on T cells of mothers and their children. From the second report: Nine systemically healthy Caucasian individuals served as donors, namely three mothers together with their six children. cDNA synthesis consumed the entire amount of extracted RNA, loaded at 1.5 ug RNA in each 15 ul reaction. Sample barcodes and 2-4 random nucleotides were added via the M1S primer in the second PCR. More than 9 million TCR beta CDR3 reads were obtained from each mother, and about 3 million reads were obtained from each child. In both related and unrelated pairs, thymic selection shapes the output of TCR recombination in a similar way, with inherited differences having only a minor effect. Normalized repertoire overlap in related mother-child pairs was always slightly higher than in unrelated mother-child pairs, but the difference was never significant. Persistent microchimeric T cell clones were not detected, at a sensitivity of around 95 clones per million clonotypes. To look for features that set related mother-child pairs apart from unrelated individuals, the researchers ran deep NGS to compare the TCR beta repertoires of mothers and children. Mothers averaged roughly 36 +/- 4 years of age and children averaged around 10 +/- 4 years. After adapter ligation was performed with NEBNext reagents, the libraries were sequenced on an Illumina HiSeq 2000 with 100+100 nt paired-end reads. To prevent cross-contamination, the mother and child libraries were prepared a month apart and were sequenced in separate runs. Each donor had between about 450,000 and 2,100,000 distinct TCR beta clonotypes identified. Naive TCR beta clonotypes were estimated from low-frequency clonotypes matched to each donor's FACS-determined naive share, without sorting.

The receptor comes from a woman in her forties in good health. Input material: blood. The chain was built from TRBV29-1 and TRBJ2-5; the central 14 bases match TRBD2. The nucleotide sequence reads as follows: TGCAGCGTTGAAGAGCCGCGACTAGCGGGGGGGCAAGAGACCCAGTACTTC. It specifies CSVEEPRLAGGQETQYF.